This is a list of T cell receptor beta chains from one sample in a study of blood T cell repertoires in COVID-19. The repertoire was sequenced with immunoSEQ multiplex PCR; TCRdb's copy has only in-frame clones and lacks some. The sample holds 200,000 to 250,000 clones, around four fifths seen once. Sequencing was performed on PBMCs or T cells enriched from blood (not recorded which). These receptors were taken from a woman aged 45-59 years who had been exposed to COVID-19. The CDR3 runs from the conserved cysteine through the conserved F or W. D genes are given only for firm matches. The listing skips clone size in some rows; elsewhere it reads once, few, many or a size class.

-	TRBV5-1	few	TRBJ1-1	CASSVDTTNTEAFF	TGCGCCAGCAGCGTGGACACCACGAACACTGAAGCTTTCTTT
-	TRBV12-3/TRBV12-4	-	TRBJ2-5	CASILYGSETQYF	TGTGCCAGCATCCTTTACGGGAGCGAGACCCAGTACTTC
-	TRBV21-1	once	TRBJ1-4	CASNTGRRDEKLFF	TGTGCCAGCAACACAGGGCGACGGGATGAAAAACTGTTTTTT
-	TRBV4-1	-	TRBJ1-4	CASSQGDSTNEKLFF	TGCGCCAGCAGCCAAGGTGATAGCACTAATGAAAAACTGTTTTTT
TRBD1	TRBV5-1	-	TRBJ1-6	CASSLEGQSPLHF	TGCGCCAGCAGCTTGGAGGGACAGTCACCCCTCCACTTT
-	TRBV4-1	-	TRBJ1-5	CASSQVLGGNQPQHF	TGCGCCAGCAGCCAAGTCTTGGGGGGGAATCAGCCCCAGCATTTT
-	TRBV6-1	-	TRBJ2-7	CASSERGNSYEQYF	TGTGCCAGCAGTGAAAGGGGGAACTCCTACGAGCAGTACTTC
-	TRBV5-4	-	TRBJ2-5	CASSKELRGKTQYF	TGTGCCAGCAGCAAAGAGTTACGCGGAAAGACCCAGTACTTC
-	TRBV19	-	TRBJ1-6	CASSATGYNSPLHF	TGTGCCAGTAGTGCGACAGGCTATAATTCACCCCTCCACTTT
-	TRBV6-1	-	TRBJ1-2	CASRDRWSNYGYTF	TGTGCCAGCAGAGACAGGTGGTCTAACTATGGCTACACCTTC
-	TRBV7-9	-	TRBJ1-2	CASSLNSAFGYGYTF	TGTGCCAGCAGCTTAAACTCGGCCTTCGGGTATGGCTACACCTTC
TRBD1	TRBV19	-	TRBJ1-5	CASSSDRNSNQPQHF	TGTGCCAGTAGTTCGGACAGGAATAGCAATCAGCCCCAGCATTTT
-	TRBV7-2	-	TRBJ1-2	CASSLVEGKPYGYTF	TGTGCCAGCAGCTTAGTGGAGGGAAAACCGTATGGCTACACCTTC
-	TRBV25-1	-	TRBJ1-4	CASRRGENRLFF	TGTGCCAGCAGACGGGGAGAAAACCGCCTGTTTTTT
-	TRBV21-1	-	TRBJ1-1	CASSLSRWGAEAFF	TGTGCCAGCAGCCTCTCCCGGTGGGGGGCTGAAGCTTTCTTT
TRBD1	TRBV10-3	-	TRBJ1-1	CAISYDRGQTEAFF	TGTGCCATCAGTTATGACAGGGGGCAGACTGAAGCTTTCTTT
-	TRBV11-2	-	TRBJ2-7	CASTSSGTHSYEQYF	TGTGCCAGCACCTCCTCTGGGACTCACTCCTACGAGCAGTACTTC
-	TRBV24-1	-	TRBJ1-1	CATRAGGNTEAFF	TGTGCCACCAGGGCCGGGGGAAACACTGAAGCTTTCTTT
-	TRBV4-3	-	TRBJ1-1	CASRLSRRLSNTEAFF	TGCGCCAGCAGACTTAGCAGGAGGCTCAGCAACACTGAAGCTTTCTTT
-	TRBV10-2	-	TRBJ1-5	CATRDMGNQPQHF	TGCGCCACCCGGGACATGGGCAATCAGCCCCAGCATTTT
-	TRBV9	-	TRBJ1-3	CASSVVGGPGNTIYF	TGTGCCAGCAGCGTAGTCGGGGGGCCGGGAAACACCATATATTTT
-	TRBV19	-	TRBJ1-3	CASSLTGVAGNTIYF	TGTGCCAGTAGCCTTACAGGCGTCGCGGGAAACACCATATATTTT
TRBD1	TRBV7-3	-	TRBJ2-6	CASSSPTGFSGANVLTF	TGTGCCAGCAGCTCGCCGACAGGGTTCTCTGGGGCCAACGTCCTGACTTTC
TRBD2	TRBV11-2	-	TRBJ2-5	CASSLGLGLAGETQYF	TGTGCCAGCAGCTTAGGGCTCGGACTAGCGGGAGAGACCCAGTACTTC
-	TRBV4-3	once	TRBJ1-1	CASSQDAGSGTEAFF	TGCGCCAGCAGCCAAGACGCGGGATCGGGGACTGAAGCTTTCTTT
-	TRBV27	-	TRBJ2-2	CASSKTGLLKVLTGELFF	TGTGCCAGCAGCAAAACGGGACTCCTCAAAGTACTTACCGGGGAGCTGTTTTTT
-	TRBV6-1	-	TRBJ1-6	CASSEPGLSPLHF	TGTGCCAGCAGTGAGCCTGGGCTTTCACCCCTCCACTTT
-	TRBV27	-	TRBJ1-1	CASSSQGNTEAFF	TGTGCCAGCAGCTCCCAGGGGAACACTGAAGCTTTCTTT
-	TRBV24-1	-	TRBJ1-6	CATRRDRSSPLHF	TGTGCCACGCGCCGGGATAGGAGTTCACCCCTCCACTTT